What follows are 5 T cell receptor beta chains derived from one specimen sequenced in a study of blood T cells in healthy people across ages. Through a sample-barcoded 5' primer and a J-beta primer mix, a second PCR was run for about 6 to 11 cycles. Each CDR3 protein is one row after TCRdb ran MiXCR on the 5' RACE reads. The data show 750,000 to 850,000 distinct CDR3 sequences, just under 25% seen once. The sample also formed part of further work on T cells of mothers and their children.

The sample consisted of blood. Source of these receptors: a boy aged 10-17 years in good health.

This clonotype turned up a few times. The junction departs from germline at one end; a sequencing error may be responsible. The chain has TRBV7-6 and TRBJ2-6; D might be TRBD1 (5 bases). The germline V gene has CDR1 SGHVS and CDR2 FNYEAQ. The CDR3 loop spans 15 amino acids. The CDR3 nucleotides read TGTGCCAGCAGCGCTCAGGCCTCTGGGGCCAACGTCCCGACTTTC. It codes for CASSAQASGANVPTF.

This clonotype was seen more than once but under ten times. Here the CDR3 DNA reads TGTGCCAGCGCCCGACAGGCGGTTGGCACAGATACGCAGTATTTT. Its translation: CASARQAVGTDTQYF. This chain connects TRBV2 to TRBJ2-3; tentative D call: TRBD1 (6 bases). Trimming took off 8 bases at V and 1 base at J, with 16 bases between the two ends. Germline V lookup: CDR1 SNHLY, CDR2 FYNNEI. The CDR3 consists of 15 residues.

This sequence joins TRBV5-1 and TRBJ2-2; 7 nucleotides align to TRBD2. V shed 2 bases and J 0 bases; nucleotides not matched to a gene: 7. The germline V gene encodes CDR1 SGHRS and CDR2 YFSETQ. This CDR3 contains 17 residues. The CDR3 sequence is CASSFLGRDANTGELFF. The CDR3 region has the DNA TGCGCCAGCAGCTTCCTGGGGAGGGACGCGAACACCGGGGAGCTGTTTTTT.

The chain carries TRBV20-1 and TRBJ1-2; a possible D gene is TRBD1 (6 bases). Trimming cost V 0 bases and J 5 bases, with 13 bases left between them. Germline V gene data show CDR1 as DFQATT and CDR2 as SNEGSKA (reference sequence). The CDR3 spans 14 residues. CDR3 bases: TGCAGTGCTAGAGATAGCAGGGGAGGGTATGGCTACACCTTC. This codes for CSARDSRGGYGYTF.

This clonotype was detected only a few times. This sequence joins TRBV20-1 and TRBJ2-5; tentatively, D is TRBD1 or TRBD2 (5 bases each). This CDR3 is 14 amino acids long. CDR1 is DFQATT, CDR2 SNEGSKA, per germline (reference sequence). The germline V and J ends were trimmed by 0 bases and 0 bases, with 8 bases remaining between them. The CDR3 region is CSARDWGNQETQYF. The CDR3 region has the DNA TGCAGTGCTAGAGATTGGGGGAACCAAGAGACCCAGTACTTC.